These T cell receptor beta chains were read from a single sample in a study of shared clonotypes between healthy human individuals. Here immunoSEQ multiplex PCR was the method, and the copy in TCRdb shows in-frame clones only, minus some. The profile shows fewer than 700,000 clones, just over 75% of them singletons. Sequencing used PBMCs. The receptors derive from a woman in her thirties or forties in good health. Some clones in this sample may be carry-over from other donors' samples. Each CDR3 is given with its conserved first and last residue. Each record gives: V gene, J gene, clone size, D gene, CDR3 DNA, CDR3 protein. The D gene is left open where the match is weak. The size field is filled for only some rows; it gives once, few, many or a size class.

>TRBV7-3|TRBJ2-1|.|.
TGTGCCAGCAGCCTAAGAGGGAACTGGGAACCCGGTTACAATGAGCAGTTCTTC
CASSLRGNWEPGYNEQFF
>TRBV19|TRBJ1-5|.|.
TGTGCCAGTACCCGAGGGGGGGGCCCTACAAATCAGCCCCAGCATTTT
CASTRGGGPTNQPQHF
>TRBV5-1|TRBJ1-1|few|.
TGCGCCAGCAGCTCCTTAACAGGAGAAGCTTTCTTT
CASSSLTGEAFF
>TRBV12-1|TRBJ2-3|.|.
TGTGCCAGCAGCGAACCAGATACGCAGTATTTT
CASSEPDTQYF
>TRBV7-8|TRBJ1-4|.|TRBD1
TGTGCCAGCAGCTTACGGCGGACAGGGTGGAATAATGAAAAACTGTTTTTT
CASSLRRTGWNNEKLFF
>TRBV9|TRBJ2-2|.|.
TGTGCCAGCATCCCCGGGTCCAAGGAGCTGTTTTTT
CASIPGSKELFF
>TRBV5-5|TRBJ2-3|few|.
TGTGCCAGCAGCTTTTCCCCCGTGTGGCAGGGGTCAGATGCGCAGTATTTT
CASSFSPVWQGSDAQYF
>TRBV30|TRBJ2-5|.|TRBD2
TGTGCCTTCTCGGGTGGCGGGAGGGCCGATTGGGAGACCCAGTACTTC
CAFSGGGRADWETQYF
>TRBV18|TRBJ1-2|.|.
TGTGCCAGCTCGAACCTCCTGGCCGGCTACACCTTC
CASSNLLAGYTF
>TRBV28|TRBJ2-7|.|TRBD2
TGTGCCAGCAGTTTATCTCCTAGCGGGAGACCCGAGCAGTACTTC
CASSLSPSGRPEQYF
>TRBV18|TRBJ2-5|.|.
TGTGCCAGCTCACCACCGGTCCGGGTCCAAGAGACCCAGTACTTC
CASSPPVRVQETQYF
>TRBV7-2|TRBJ2-1|.|.
TGTGCCAGCAGCCCTCTCAAGGGAAGGGACAATGAGCAGTTCTTC
CASSPLKGRDNEQFF
>TRBV5-5|TRBJ2-7|few|TRBD2
TGTGCCAGCAGTTCTAGCGGGAGTGCTACAGAGCAGTACTTC
CASSSSGSATEQYF
>TRBV7-9|TRBJ2-4|.|.
TGTGCCAGCAGCTTCTCAGCGGGTGGGGACATTCAGTACTTC
CASSFSAGGDIQYF
>TRBV7-9|TRBJ2-1|.|TRBD2
TGTGCCAGCAGCCCCGTCTTGGGACTAGCGGAATACAATGAGCAGTTCTTC
CASSPVLGLAEYNEQFF
>TRBV4-2|TRBJ2-1|.|TRBD2
TGTGCCAGCAGCCAAGATCAAAGGAGCCAGCGGGAGGGGTACTACAATGAGCAGTTCTTC
CASSQDQRSQREGYYNEQFF
>TRBV7-9|TRBJ2-7|.|TRBD2
TGTGCCAGCAGCTTCGGGGGGAAAGGGCACGAGCAGTACTTC
CASSFGGKGHEQYF
>TRBV10-1|TRBJ2-1|.|TRBD2
TGCGCCAGCGGTGCGGGAGTAAACGGTGAGCAGTTCTTC
CASGAGVNGEQFF
>TRBV2|TRBJ2-7|.|.
TGTGCCAGCAGCCTAATATCGAACGGGGAGCAGTACTTC
CASSLISNGEQYF
>TRBV19|TRBJ1-1|few|.
TGTGCCAGTAGAGCGACAGGCGCGAGGAACACTGAAGCTTTCTTT
CASRATGARNTEAFF
>TRBV7-9|TRBJ1-1|.|.
TGTGCCAGCAGCTTATCTCAATACACTGAAGCTTTCTTT
CASSLSQYTEAFF
>TRBV6-4|TRBJ2-3|.|.
TGTGCCAGCAGTGACTCAAAAGGGGGGATTGATACGCAGTATTTT
CASSDSKGGIDTQYF
>TRBV25-1|TRBJ2-2|.|.
TGTGCCAGCAGAAGAGGAGGGGGCGCGAACACCGGGGAGCTGTTTTTT
CASRRGGGANTGELFF
>TRBV15|TRBJ2-7|.|TRBD2
TGTGCCACCAGCACCTACCCGGGACTAGCGGGAGTTCTCTCCTACGAGCAGTACTTC
CATSTYPGLAGVLSYEQYF
>TRBV5-4|TRBJ1-2|.|.
TGTGCCAGCAGCACAAAACAGGACGGTCCTGGAGGTGGCTACACCTTC
CASSTKQDGPGGGYTF
>TRBV6-1|TRBJ2-5|.|.
TGTGCCAGCAGTGAAGACGGAGGAGACTGGGAGACCCAGTACTTC
CASSEDGGDWETQYF
>TRBV27|TRBJ2-7|.|.
TGTGCCAGCAGTCGGAGGCAAGACGAGCAGTACTTC
CASSRRQDEQYF
>TRBV6-5|TRBJ2-7|many|.
TGTGCCAGCATGGGGGAGCAGTACTTC
CASMGEQYF
>TRBV7-2|TRBJ2-3|.|.
TGTGCCAGCAGCCCACAGGGACACACAGATACGCAGTATTTT
CASSPQGHTDTQYF
>TRBV7-2|TRBJ2-1|.|.
TGTGCCAGCACTTCGGGGGCTAGCGGCTACAATGAGCAGTTCTTC
CASTSGASGYNEQFF
>TRBV4-3|TRBJ1-2|.|.
TGCGCCAGCAGCCAAGATATCGCGGGGGTAGGTGGCTACACCTTC
CASSQDIAGVGGYTF
>TRBV5-1|TRBJ2-5|.|.
TGCGCCAGCAGCTGGGGGAGGCAGGGGCAAGAGACCCAGTACTTC
CASSWGRQGQETQYF
>TRBV7-3|TRBJ2-3|.|.
TGTGCCAGCAGCCCACTAGGGAGGCCAGATACGCAGTATTTT
CASSPLGRPDTQYF
>TRBV19|TRBJ1-1|.|TRBD1
TGTGCCAGTAGTGCGGGACAGGAGAGGGTCGGGGCTTTCTTT
CASSAGQERVGAFF
>TRBV5-5|TRBJ1-2|.|.
TGTGCCAGCAGCTTGGACCCCGTGGGGGGCTACACCTTC
CASSLDPVGGYTF
>TRBV7-9|TRBJ2-5|.|.
TGTGCCAGCAGCTACCTCGGAGATCAAGAGACCCAGTACTTC
CASSYLGDQETQYF
>TRBV7-2|TRBJ1-1|.|.
TGTGCCAGCAGCTTACAGGGGCTCGCTGAAGCTTTCTTT
CASSLQGLAEAFF
>TRBV15|TRBJ2-3|many|TRBD2
TGTGCCACCAGCGATCGACTAGCGGCTAGCACAGATACGCAGTATTTT
CATSDRLAASTDTQYF
>TRBV4-2|TRBJ1-3|once|.
TGTGCCAGCAGCCAAGAGTTGGGACCTGGAAACACCATATATTTT
CASSQELGPGNTIYF
>TRBV19|TRBJ2-5|.|.
TGTGCCAGTAGTATTGGGGGACAACCGTACCAAGAGACCCAGTACTTC
CASSIGGQPYQETQYF
>TRBV5-6|TRBJ1-2|.|.
TGTGCCAGCAGCTATATAAACGGTGGTGGCTACACCTTC
CASSYINGGGYTF
>TRBV14|TRBJ1-1|.|.
TGTGCCAGCAGCCAAGACCCGGAGGTCACTGAAGCTTTCTTT
CASSQDPEVTEAFF
>TRBV30|TRBJ2-6|.|TRBD1
TGTGCCTTGACAGGGAATGGGGCCAACGTCCTGACTTTC
CALTGNGANVLTF
>TRBV7-8|TRBJ2-7|medium-sized|TRBD2
TGTGCCAGCAGCCTATCCAGACTAGCGGCTACCTCCTACGAGCAGTACTTC
CASSLSRLAATSYEQYF
>TRBV6-5|TRBJ2-7|.|TRBD1
TGTGCCAGCAGTTATGGACAGGGGGCAATACAGTACTTC
CASSYGQGAIQYF
>TRBV7-2|TRBJ2-1|.|.
TGTGCCAGCAGATCACGGTATGAGCAGTTCTTC
CASRSRYEQFF
>TRBV28|TRBJ2-7|.|.
TGTGCCAGCAGCTCCAAGGGATGGACGGCAATCTACGAGCAGTACTTC
CASSSKGWTAIYEQYF